The clone carrying this T cell receptor beta chain was seen many times. Each CDR3 protein gets one entry after TCRdb re-called the reads with MiXCR. The sample has 200,000 to 300,000 distinct CDR3 sequences; 29% are singletons. V gave up 7 bases and J gave up 1 base; unmatched junction bases: 9. This CDR3 region has 15 residues. The V gene's germline CDR1 is LNHDA and CDR2 SQIVND (reference sequence). The data belong to a study of kidney transplant recipient with SARS-CoV-2 infection. Source: a blood sample, taken at baseline and between days 110 and 120 from a kidney transplant recipient. The receptor's source is a young adult male patient who had COVID-19 and was a kidney transplant recipient. Some T cells here may be from the graft donor. The V and J genes are TRBV19 and TRBJ2-7; TRBD1 aligns across 8 bases. The CDR3 nucleotides are TGTGCCAGTACCTCCGGGACAGGATCTTCCTACGAGCAGTACTTC. Translating it yields CASTSGTGSSYEQYF. Together with reference TRBV19 and TRBJ2-7, the CDR3 gives the full variable domain: DGGITQSPKYLFRKEGQNVTLSCEQNLNHDAMYWYRQDPGQGLRLIYYSQIVNDFQKGDIAEGYSVSREKKESFPLTVTSAQKNPTAFYLCASTSGTGSSYEQYFGPGTRLTVT.